A selection of T cell receptor beta chains follows, all from one sample in a study of shared clonotypes between healthy human individuals. Sequencing was performed with immunoSEQ multiplex PCR; in TCRdb, only in-frame clones are kept and a portion is missing. Counted here are 1.5 million to 2.5 million clones, over 85% occurring once; the ten biggest clones make up more than 0.9%. Sequencing used naive CD8+ T cells sorted from blood. All receptors derive from a man younger than 35 in good health. Both conserved end residues are part of each CDR3. The D gene is left open where the match is weak. Size is stated for part of the rows, as once, few or many counts, or as a class when the clone is expanded.

clone_size | j_call | v_call | d_call | cdr3_nt | cdr3_aa
NA | TRBJ2-7 | TRBV2 | NA | TGTGCCAGCGAGCCGGGACAAGCCTACGAGCAGTACTTC | CASEPGQAYEQYF
NA | TRBJ2-7 | TRBV27 | NA | TGTGCCAGCACGGTAAGAAACGGCGTTGACGAGCAGTACTTC | CASTVRNGVDEQYF
NA | TRBJ1-1 | TRBV11-2 | NA | TGTGCCAGCAGCTTGAGTGGGGATCCGAACACTGAAGCTTTCTTT | CASSLSGDPNTEAFF
NA | TRBJ2-7 | TRBV6-6 | TRBD2 | TGTGCCAGCAGTTACTTCGGGGGAGGGCCGGACGAGCAGTACTTC | CASSYFGGGPDEQYF
NA | TRBJ2-7 | TRBV11-1 | NA | TGTGCCAGCAGCTTAGGCTCTAGCTCCTACGAGCAGTACTTC | CASSLGSSSYEQYF
NA | TRBJ1-3 | TRBV7-9 | NA | TGTGCCAGCAGCTATAATATGGACGGAAACACCATATATTTT | CASSYNMDGNTIYF
NA | TRBJ2-5 | TRBV7-9 | NA | TGTGCCAGCATCCCAGCGACCCAAGAGACCCAGTACTTC | CASIPATQETQYF
NA | TRBJ2-5 | TRBV7-9 | TRBD1 | TGTGCCAGCAGCCGGGACAGGGGAACCCAAGAGACCCAGTACTTC | CASSRDRGTQETQYF
once | TRBJ2-7 | TRBV27 | TRBD2 | TGTGCCAGCAGTTTTCTGTCGGGAGGGGCGTTTTACGAGCAGTACTTC | CASSFLSGGAFYEQYF
NA | TRBJ1-2 | TRBV2 | NA | TGTGCCAGCAGTGGAGCAGGGTATGGCTACACCTTC | CASSGAGYGYTF
NA | TRBJ2-3 | TRBV30 | TRBD2 | TGTGCCTGGAGGGGACTAGCGGGAGATAGGGCAGATACGCAGTATTTT | CAWRGLAGDRADTQYF
NA | TRBJ2-5 | TRBV29-1 | NA | TGCAGCGTTGAAGGGTTAGACGCGGGACTCGGAGAGACCCAGTACTTC | CSVEGLDAGLGETQYF
NA | TRBJ2-7 | TRBV5-1 | NA | TGCGCCAGCAGCTCCAACTTCTACGAGCAGTACTTC | CASSSNFYEQYF
NA | TRBJ2-1 | TRBV25-1 | NA | TGTGCCAGCAGTGAATTGGGGGGGGCGTCCTACAATGAGCAGTTCTTC | CASSELGGASYNEQFF
NA | TRBJ1-1 | TRBV29-1 | NA | TGCAGCGTTGACTTGGGGGCGGATTGGACTGAAGCTTTCTTT | CSVDLGADWTEAFF
NA | TRBJ2-7 | TRBV7-6 | TRBD2 | TGTGCCAGCAGCTTAGAGGCGGGTCTAGCGGGAGAAAAGCCCTACGAGCAGTACTTC | CASSLEAGLAGEKPYEQYF
once | TRBJ2-2 | TRBV4-3 | NA | TGCGCCAGCAGCCAAGGGCTAGCAGCGAACACCGGGGAGCTGTTTTTT | CASSQGLAANTGELFF
NA | TRBJ1-1 | TRBV10-3 | TRBD1 | TGTGCCATCAGTGAGTCGAGCTGGGACAGGGTTTGGGACACTGAAGCTTTCTTT | CAISESSWDRVWDTEAFF
NA | TRBJ1-3 | TRBV4-1 | NA | TGCGCCAGCAGCCAGCCCGCAGGGGACTTCTCTGGAAACACCATATATTTT | CASSQPAGDFSGNTIYF
NA | TRBJ1-4 | TRBV28 | NA | TGTGCCAGCAGTCTTTTGTATGAAAAACTGTTTTTT | CASSLLYEKLFF
NA | TRBJ1-6 | TRBV6-5 | NA | TGTGCCAGCAGCCGCGAGAGTGGCACGAATTCACCCCTCCACTTT | CASSRESGTNSPLHF
NA | TRBJ2-7 | TRBV27 | TRBD1 | TGTGCCAGCAGTACACCGGGACAGGGGGTGTACGAGCAGTACTTC | CASSTPGQGVYEQYF
few | TRBJ2-7 | TRBV13 | NA | TGTGCCAGCAGCTTTGGAGGGCTCGACAGTAACTACGAGCAGTACTTC | CASSFGGLDSNYEQYF
once | TRBJ2-1 | TRBV4-1 | NA | TGCGCCAGCAGCACTGCACTAGGCTTGATCTACAATGAGCAGTTCTTC | CASSTALGLIYNEQFF
NA | TRBJ1-1 | TRBV4-1 | NA | TGCGCCAGCAGCCAAGATCCCGGATTATATGGCACTGAAGCTTTCTTT | CASSQDPGLYGTEAFF
few | TRBJ1-2 | TRBV4-3 | TRBD1 | TGCGCCAGCAGGGAAACAGGGGGCGCTGGAGGCTACACCTTC | CASRETGGAGGYTF
NA | TRBJ2-1 | TRBV19 | NA | TGTGCCAGTACGGTATCCTGGGGCATACTGTACAATGAGCAGTTCTTC | CASTVSWGILYNEQFF
NA | TRBJ2-7 | TRBV11-2 | NA | TGTGCCAGCAGCTACGGGGGTAGCTCCTACGAGCAGTACTTC | CASSYGGSSYEQYF
NA | TRBJ2-7 | TRBV27 | NA | TGTGCCAGCAGATACTATAGCGGAGCCTACGAGCAGTACTTC | CASRYYSGAYEQYF
once | TRBJ2-3 | TRBV4-3 | TRBD1 | TGCGCCAGCAGTCACGGACAGGGGGTATCAGATACGCAGTATTTT | CASSHGQGVSDTQYF
NA | TRBJ2-1 | TRBV6-5 | NA | TGTGCCAGCAGCTGGACTGCCGACAATGAGCAGTTCTTC | CASSWTADNEQFF
NA | TRBJ2-7 | TRBV29-1 | NA | TGCAGCGTTGGCCCTGGGGAAACCTACGAGCAGTACTTC | CSVGPGETYEQYF
NA | TRBJ2-1 | TRBV11-2 | TRBD2 | TGTGCCAGCAGCTTCCCGGGACTAGCGGGTCACAATGAGCAGTTCTTC | CASSFPGLAGHNEQFF
NA | TRBJ2-7 | TRBV7-9 | TRBD1 | TGTGCCAGCAGCCTGGACAGGACGGACGAGCAGTACTTC | CASSLDRTDEQYF
NA | TRBJ2-1 | TRBV7-2 | TRBD2 | TGTGCCAGCAGCTTAGGCCTGAGCGGGAGTCGGGATGAGCAGTTCTTC | CASSLGLSGSRDEQFF
NA | TRBJ1-1 | TRBV6-1 | TRBD1 | TGTGCCAGCAGATGGGACAGGTACTACACTGAAGCTTTCTTT | CASRWDRYYTEAFF
NA | TRBJ2-3 | TRBV2 | NA | TGTGCCAGCACCCCAAACAGGAGCACAGATACGCAGTATTTT | CASTPNRSTDTQYF